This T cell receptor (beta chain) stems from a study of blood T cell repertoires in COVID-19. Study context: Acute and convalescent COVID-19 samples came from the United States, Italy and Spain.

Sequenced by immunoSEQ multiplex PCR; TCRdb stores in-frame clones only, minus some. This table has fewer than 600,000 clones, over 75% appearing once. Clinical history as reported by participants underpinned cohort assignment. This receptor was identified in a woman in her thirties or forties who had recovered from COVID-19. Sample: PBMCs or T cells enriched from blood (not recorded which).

CDR3 amino acids: CASSYEGGYGYTF. For the CDR3, the DNA is TGTGCCAGCAGTTACGAGGGAGGGTATGGCTACACCTTC. V usage is TRBV6-5 and J usage is TRBJ1-2; D uncertain. CDR1 is MNHEY and CDR2 is SVGAGI in the germline V gene. The CDR3 runs to 13 residues. V shed 2 bases and J shed 5 bases, with 9 bases lying between them.